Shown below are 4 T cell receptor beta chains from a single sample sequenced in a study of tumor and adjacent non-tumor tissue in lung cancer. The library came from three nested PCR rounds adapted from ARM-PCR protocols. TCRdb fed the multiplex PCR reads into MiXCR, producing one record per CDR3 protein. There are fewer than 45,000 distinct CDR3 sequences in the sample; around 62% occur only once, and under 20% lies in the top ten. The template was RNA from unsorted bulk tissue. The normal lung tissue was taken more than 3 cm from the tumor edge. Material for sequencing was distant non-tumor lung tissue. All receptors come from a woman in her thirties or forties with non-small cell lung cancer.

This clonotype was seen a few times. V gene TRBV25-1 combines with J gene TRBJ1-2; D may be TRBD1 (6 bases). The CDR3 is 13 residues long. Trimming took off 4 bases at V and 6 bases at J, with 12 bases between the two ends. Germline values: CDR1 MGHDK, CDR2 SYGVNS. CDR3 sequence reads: CASSGGGAHGYTF. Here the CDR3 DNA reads TGTGCCAGCAGTGGTGGGGGGGCCCATGGCTACACCTTC.

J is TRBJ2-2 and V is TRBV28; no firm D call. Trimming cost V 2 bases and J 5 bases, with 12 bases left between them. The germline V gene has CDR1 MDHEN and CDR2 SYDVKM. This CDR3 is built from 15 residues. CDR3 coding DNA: TGTGCCAGCAGTTTAGGGCCGGAAGTTACCGGGGAGCTGTTTTTT. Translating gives CASSLGPEVTGELFF.

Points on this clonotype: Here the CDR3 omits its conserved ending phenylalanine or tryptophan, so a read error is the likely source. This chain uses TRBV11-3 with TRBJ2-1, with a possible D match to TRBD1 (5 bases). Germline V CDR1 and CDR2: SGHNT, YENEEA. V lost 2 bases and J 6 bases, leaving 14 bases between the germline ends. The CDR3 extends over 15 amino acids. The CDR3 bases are TGTGCCAGCAGCTTATACCAGGGAAAGGGCAATGAGCAGTTCTCC. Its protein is CASSLYQGKGNEQFS.

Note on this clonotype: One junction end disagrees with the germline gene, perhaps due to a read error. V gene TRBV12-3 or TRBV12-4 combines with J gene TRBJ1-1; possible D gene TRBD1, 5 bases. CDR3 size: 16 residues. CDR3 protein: CPSSPYLDGGNTDAFF. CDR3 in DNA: TGTCCCAGCAGTCCCTACCTGGACGGGGGAAACACTGATGCTTTCTTT.